One sample yielded the 16 T cell receptor beta chains listed below, sequenced in a study of blood T cell repertoires in COVID-19. Some clones are missing from TCRdb's copy, which holds only in-frame ones; the method was immunoSEQ multiplex PCR. The data contain tens of thousands of clones, roughly 95% of them seen just once; the ten biggest clones take up around 4%. Specimen: peripheral blood. Receptors originate from a human donor with active COVID-19. The donor label of this sample is uncertain.

The V and J genes are TRBV18 and TRBJ1-3; D call uncertain. Trimming removed 3 bases from V and 7 bases from J, with 13 bases in between. The CDR3 sequence is 14 residues long. CDR1 is KGHSH and CDR2 is LQKENI in the germline V gene. CDR3 loop: CASSPAAGSNTIYF. CDR3 in DNA: TGTGCCAGCTCACCCGCGGCGGGATCCAACACCATATATTTT.

This chain uses TRBV7-9 with TRBJ1-1; D is uncertain. The ends were cut back, 3 bases at V and 11 bases at J, with 13 bases in the middle. Per the germline V gene, CDR1 is SEHNR and CDR2 is FQNEAQ (reference sequence). This CDR3 has 12 residues. The CDR3 loop reads CASSFREERAFF. The CDR3 DNA reads TGTGCCAGCAGCTTCCGTGAGGAGAGGGCTTTCTTT.

The table lists this clone with a count of one. V gene TRBV29-1 combines with J gene TRBJ2-2, with 7 nucleotides matching TRBD2. The CDR3 is 13 amino acids. V gave up 6 bases and J gave up 5 bases; unmatched junction bases: 6. Germline CDR1 and CDR2: SQVTM and ANQGSEA. Written as DNA, the CDR3 is TGCAGCGTAGCGGGACGGGGGACCGGGGAGCTGTTTTTT. This sequence encodes CSVAGRGTGELFF.

The gene calls are TRBV23-1 and TRBJ2-7; 7 bases align to TRBD2. TRBV23-1 is assigned to the ORF class and has an uncertain function. This CDR3 region has 16 residues. V gave up 6 bases and J gave up 0 bases; unmatched junction bases: 11. The CDR3 sequence is CASRRRAGTTSYEQYF. In DNA form, the CDR3 reads TGCGCCAGCAGACGGCGCGCAGGGACTACCTCCTACGAGCAGTACTTC.

V usage is TRBV7-2 and J usage is TRBJ2-3; no reliable D call. The V gene's germline CDR1 is SGHTA and CDR2 FQGNSA. V lost 1 base to trimming and J lost 1 base, with 9 bases between them. The CDR3 is 15 residues long. CDR3 in DNA: TGTGCCAGCAGCTTAGAACCGGTCGGCACAGATACGCAGTATTTT. Its translation is CASSLEPVGTDTQYF.

This clone has just a few counts. CDR3 sequence reads: CASGLVPRNNSPLHF. CDR3 nucleotide sequence: TGTGCTAGTGGTTTGGTACCCAGGAATAATTCACCCCTCCACTTT. The chain links TRBV12-5 to TRBJ1-6; D is uncertain. V was shortened by 0 bases and J by 5 bases, with 8 bases between the two germline ends. CDR3 length: 15 residues. Looked up from germline, CDR1 is LGHNT and CDR2 is FRNRAP.

The chain carries TRBV2 and TRBJ2-7; 11 bases line up with TRBD2. V shed 8 bases and J 0 bases; nucleotides not matched to a gene: 0. This CDR3 is built from 13 residues. The germline CDR1 and CDR2 sequences are SNHLY and FYNNEI. Here the CDR3 reads CASGLAGSYEQYF. The DNA of the CDR3 is TGTGCCAGCGGACTAGCGGGCTCCTACGAGCAGTACTTC. Drawing the rest from reference TRBV2 and TRBJ2-7, the complete variable domain is EPEVTQTPSHQVTQMGQEVILRCVPISNHLYFYWYRQILGQKVEFLVSFYNNEISEKSEIFDDQFSVERPDGSNFTLKIRSTKLEDSAMYFCASGLAGSYEQYFGPGTRLTVT.

The chain links TRBV27 to TRBJ2-3; possible D gene TRBD2, 6 bases. Trimming took off 4 bases at V and 5 bases at J, with 10 bases between the two ends. Germline CDR1 and CDR2: MNHEY and SMNVEV (reference sequence). This CDR3 contains 13 residues. CDR3 amino acids: CASSSMEGDTQYF. CDR3 coding DNA: TGTGCCAGCAGTTCAATGGAGGGAGATACGCAGTATTTT.

J is TRBJ2-3 and V is TRBV11-3; D possibly corresponds to TRBD2 (7 bases). V lost 1 base and J lost 6, with 17 bases in between. There are 16 residues in the CDR3. Germline V gives CDR1 SGHNT, CDR2 YENEEA. The DNA for the CDR3 is TGTGCCAGCAGCTTAGTCTCTGCGGGGGCGGCGGATACGCAGTATTTT. It translates to CASSLVSAGAADTQYF.

This sequence joins TRBV7-2 and TRBJ2-4; D is possibly TRBD1 (5 bases). The germline CDR1 and CDR2 sequences are SGHTA and FQGNSA. V was pared by 1 base and J by 5 bases, with 15 bases between. There are 16 residues in the CDR3. The CDR3 region is CASSLGQTGAENIQYF. The CDR3, as DNA: TGTGCCAGCAGCTTAGGACAAACTGGGGCCGAAAACATTCAGTACTTC. Full variable domain (remainder filled in from reference TRBV7-2 and TRBJ2-4): GAGVSQSPSNKVTEKGKDVELRCDPISGHTALYWYRQSLGQGLEFLIYFQGNSAPDKSGLPSDRFSAERTGGSVSTLTIQRTQQEDSAVYLCASSLGQTGAENIQYFGAGTRLSVL.

The rearrangement joins TRBV5-4 to TRBJ1-4, with 7 bases aligning to TRBD1. The ends lost 4 bases at V and 3 bases at J; junction bases unmatched: 3. Germline loops: CDR1 SGHNT, CDR2 YYREEE (reference sequence). The CDR3 totals 14 residues. CDR3 in DNA: TGTGCCAGCAGCGAGGGGGCCTCTAATGAAAAACTGTTTTTT. Translated: CASSEGASNEKLFF.

The V gene is TRBV18, the J gene TRBJ1-2; D remains ambiguous. Trimming took 2 bases from V and 4 from J, leaving 8 bases between them. This CDR3 is built from 13 residues. Germline V CDR1 and CDR2: KGHSH, LQKENI. This CDR3 reads CASSPGQFYGYTF. DNA of the CDR3: TGTGCCAGCTCACCAGGGCAGTTCTATGGCTACACCTTC.

V is TRBV11-2 and J is TRBJ2-4; 7 bases line up with TRBD1. The germline CDR1 and CDR2 sequences are SGHAT and FQNNGV. This CDR3 has 12 amino acids. The V gene end was trimmed by 4 bases and the J gene end by 7 bases; junction bases not matched to a gene: 1. CDR3 in amino acids: CASSSQGNIQYF. DNA for the CDR3: TGTGCCAGCAGCTCACAGGGGAACATTCAGTACTTC.

This chain joins TRBV28 and TRBJ1-6, with TRBD1 matching over 12 bases. V was clipped by 7 bases and J by 0 bases; unmatched bases: 13. The CDR3 is made up of 20 amino acids. Germline assignment: CDR1 MDHEN and CDR2 SYDVKM. The CDR3 nucleotides are TGTGCCAGCAACACTGGGACAGGGGGCCCCCTCAGCTCCTATAATTCACCCCTCCACTTT. Encoded protein: CASNTGTGGPLSSYNSPLHF.

The rearrangement links TRBV6-2 or TRBV6-3 to TRBJ1-2; 9 bases align to TRBD1. The ends lost 0 bases at V and 4 bases at J; junction bases unmatched: 0. The CDR3 contains 14 residues. Germline CDR1 is MNHEY and CDR2 is SVGEGT. CDR3 in DNA: TGTGCCAGCAGTTACTCGACAGGGGGCTATGGCTACACCTTC. Encoded protein: CASSYSTGGYGYTF.

The gene calls are TRBV7-9 and TRBJ2-2; weak D call: TRBD2 (5 bases). Germline loops: CDR1 SEHNR, CDR2 FQNEAQ (reference sequence). Between the trimmed V and J ends, which lost 5 bases and 0 bases, there was a span of 7 bases. The length of the CDR3 is 14 residues. CDR3: CASSPGTNTGELFF. The CDR3 DNA is TGTGCCAGCAGCCCCGGGACGAACACCGGGGAGCTGTTTTTT.